The 29 T cell receptor beta chains presented below share a single source sample, sequenced in a study of shared clonotypes between healthy human individuals. Repertoires were generated with immunoSEQ multiplex PCR, while TCRdb's copy carries only in-frame clones and drops some. The sample includes 2 million to 3 million clones, under 95% of them seen just once. The material sequenced was naive CD4+ T cells from PBMCs. The subset is: CD45RA+ positively selected. Receptors were obtained from a man aged 18 to 30 in good health. Some clones in this sample may be carry-over from other donors' samples.

V and J are TRBV15 and TRBJ2-7; perhaps TRBD2 as D (7 bases). The CDR3 sequence is 16 residues long. Germline-derived CDR1 and CDR2 are LNHNV and YYDKDF (reference sequence). V was trimmed by 0 bases and J by 0 bases, leaving 12 bases between them. CDR3 nucleotide sequence: TGTGCCACCAGCAGAGATGGGGGGGCAAGCTCCTACGAGCAGTACTTC. This gives the protein CATSRDGGASSYEQYF.

The CDR3 DNA follows: TGCGCCAGCAGCGTGGAGGGAACCGGGACCCAGTACTTC. Amino acid sequence: CASSVEGTGTQYF. The V call is TRBV5-1, the J call TRBJ2-5; D is possibly TRBD2 (6 bases). Germline V CDR1 and CDR2: SGHRS, YFSETQ. This CDR3 contains 13 residues. Trimming took 4 bases from V and 7 from J, leaving 14 bases between them.

This sequence joins TRBV6-1 and TRBJ2-2, with D possibly called TRBD1 or TRBD2 (5 bases each). The germline V and J ends were trimmed by 2 bases and 0 bases, with 13 bases remaining between them. Germline CDR1 is MNHNS and CDR2 is SASEGT. The CDR3 totals 17 residues. CDR3 sequence reads: CASSELWGPSNTGELFF. CDR3 nucleotides: TGTGCCAGCAGTGAACTTTGGGGACCCTCGAACACCGGGGAGCTGTTTTTT.

This clone has just one count. V usage is TRBV28 and J usage is TRBJ2-7, with 8 nucleotides matching TRBD1. The CDR3 is 12 residues long. Germline CDR1 and CDR2: MDHEN and SYDVKM. Trimming removed 7 bases from V and 7 bases from J; junction bases left unmatched: 6. CDR3 in DNA: TGTGCCAGCACCCCAGGGGGCTGGGAGCAGTACTTC. It codes for CASTPGGWEQYF.

The chain recombines TRBV11-2 with TRBJ1-2; D gene unclear. V lost 6 bases, J lost 2 bases, and 10 bases lay in between. The CDR3 extends over 13 amino acids. In germline, CDR1 is SGHAT, CDR2 FQNNGV. CDR3 residues: CASSQRANYGYTF. CDR3 in DNA: TGTGCCAGCAGTCAGAGGGCCAACTATGGCTACACCTTC.

V and J are TRBV5-1 and TRBJ1-2, with TRBD1 as a possible D gene (6 bases). CDR1 and CDR2 (germline): SGHRS, YFSETQ. V was pared by 3 bases and J by 3 bases, with 15 bases between. CDR3 size: 15 residues. This CDR3 is CASSSPDRTHYGYTF. The DNA for the CDR3 is TGCGCCAGCAGCTCGCCTGACAGGACACACTATGGCTACACCTTC.

The gene calls are TRBV5-4 and TRBJ2-1; D gene unclear. CDR1 and CDR2 (germline): SGHNT, YYREEE (reference sequence). This CDR3 contains 15 residues. V dropped 3 bases and J dropped 2 bases, with 12 bases sitting between them. The chain's CDR3 is CASSSAEIAYNEQFF. CDR3 DNA sequence: TGTGCCAGCAGCTCCGCGGAAATCGCCTACAATGAGCAGTTCTTC.

The chain recombines TRBV6-1 with TRBJ2-4; 8 bases fit TRBD1. The V gene end was trimmed by 4 bases and the J gene end by 0 bases; junction bases not matched to a gene: 14. The germline gives CDR1 MNHNS, CDR2 SASEGT. This CDR3 is 19 amino acids long. The CDR3 protein is CASSGKGQADGPAKNIQYF. The CDR3, as DNA: TGTGCCAGCAGTGGAAAGGGACAGGCTGATGGCCCAGCCAAAAACATTCAGTACTTC.

The V and J genes are TRBV9 and TRBJ2-1; D possibly matches TRBD1 or TRBD2 (5 bases each). V was clipped by 2 bases and J by 2 bases, with 11 bases between them. The CDR3 covers 15 residues. Germline CDR1 is SGDLS and CDR2 is YYNGEE. This CDR3 reads CASSVTGTTYNEQFF. The CDR3 bases are TGTGCCAGCAGCGTCACCGGGACCACCTACAATGAGCAGTTCTTC.

V usage is TRBV6-5 and J usage is TRBJ2-1; a weak D match, TRBD2 (6 bases). The V gene lost 2 bases and the J gene lost 6 bases, with 17 bases spanning the gap. The germline CDR1 and CDR2 sequences are MNHEY and SVGAGI. This CDR3 is built from 16 residues. CDR3 bases: TGTGCCAGCAGTTACCTACTAGCCTCGGGGTCCAATGAGCAGTTCTTC. Protein product: CASSYLLASGSNEQFF.

V is TRBV5-1 and J is TRBJ1-1; D perhaps matches TRBD1 (6 bases). The CDR3 runs to 16 residues. Germline CDR1 and CDR2: SGHRS and YFSETQ. Trimming took off 0 bases at V and 0 bases at J, with 12 bases between the two ends. CDR3 loop: CASSLVTGRMNTEAFF. In nucleotides, the CDR3 is TGCGCCAGCAGCTTGGTAACAGGGCGGATGAACACTGAAGCTTTCTTT.

The genes are TRBV29-1 and TRBJ1-4, with TRBD1 as a possible D gene (5 bases). Germline assignment: CDR1 SQVTM and CDR2 ANQGSEA. The germline V and J ends were trimmed by 7 bases and 1 base, with 13 bases remaining between them. The CDR3 has 14 amino acids. Here the CDR3 DNA reads TGCAGCGGCCTCCACGGGGGAACTAATGAAAAACTGTTTTTT. This codes for CSGLHGGTNEKLFF.

This clone was counted a single time. The CDR3 DNA reads as TGTGCCAGCAGCCCCCTTTCATGGGCCTACGAGCAGTACTTC. Its translation is CASSPLSWAYEQYF. V gene TRBV4-2 combines with J gene TRBJ2-7; the D is unclear. This CDR3 spans 14 amino acids. With 4 bases removed from V and 2 bases from J, the gap between germline ends came to 12 bases. The germline V gene encodes CDR1 LGHNA and CDR2 YNFKEQ.

The V call is TRBV6-6, the J call TRBJ1-1; 8 bases align to TRBD1. CDR1 and CDR2 (germline): MNHNY, SVGAGI (reference sequence). The CDR3 is 15 residues long. The ends lost 6 bases at V and 3 bases at J; junction bases unmatched: 9. CDR3 sequence (DNA): TGTGCCAGCAGCCAACAGGGGGGGGAGTACACTGAAGCTTTCTTT. Encoded protein: CASSQQGGEYTEAFF.

J is TRBJ2-5 and V is TRBV5-1; D possibly uses TRBD1 or TRBD2 (5 bases each). The CDR3 contains 15 residues. Germline CDR1 and CDR2: SGHRS and YFSETQ. The V end was cut by 5 bases, the J end by 5 bases, with 19 bases between. Here the CDR3 DNA reads TGCGCCAGCAGTACCGGGCCGAGAGGGGCTGAGACCCAGTACTTC. It encodes CASSTGPRGAETQYF.

This clone was seen more than once but under ten times. V gene TRBV7-3 combines with J gene TRBJ2-5; 9 nucleotides align to TRBD2. V was clipped by 5 bases and J by 2 bases; unmatched bases: 6. The CDR3 extends over 15 amino acids. Germline V gives CDR1 SGHTA, CDR2 FQGTGA. This chain's CDR3 is CASSMTSGAQETQYF. CDR3 nucleotides: TGTGCCAGCAGCATGACTAGCGGAGCGCAAGAGACCCAGTACTTC.

The chain is built from TRBV10-3 and TRBJ2-5; TRBD2 matches 9 bases. Germline assignment: CDR1 ENHRY and CDR2 SYGVKD. Trimming at V came to 10 bases and at J to 2 bases, leaving 5 bases not matched to a gene. This CDR3 is 13 amino acids long. The CDR3, as DNA: TGTGCCACCAGACTAGCGGCTCAAGAGACCCAGTACTTC. Its translation: CATRLAAQETQYF.

V is TRBV7-2 and J is TRBJ2-5, with D hard to call. This CDR3 spans 14 amino acids. With 1 base removed from V and 1 base from J, the gap between germline ends came to 7 bases. Germline CDR1 reads SGHTA; CDR2 reads FQGNSA. DNA of the CDR3: TGTGCCAGCAGCTTAGTAGTGCGCCAAGAGACCCAGTACTTC. Residues: CASSLVVRQETQYF.

The chain employs TRBV6-6 and TRBJ1-3; D unresolved. Between the trimmed V and J ends, which lost 7 bases and 3 bases, there was a span of 4 bases. In germline, CDR1 is MNHNY, CDR2 SVGAGI (reference sequence). CDR3 size: 11 residues. The CDR3 DNA reads TGTGCCAGCATAATTGGAAACACCATATATTTT. Translated, it gives CASIIGNTIYF.

The genes are TRBV7-2 and TRBJ1-5; TRBD1 is a possible D gene (5 bases). V was clipped by 1 base and J by 2 bases, with 9 bases between them. CDR1 SGHTA and CDR2 FQGNSA come from the germline V gene. The CDR3 totals 15 residues. For the CDR3, the DNA is TGTGCCAGCAGCTTAGGGGGGATCGGCAATCAGCCCCAGCATTTT. Translated, it gives CASSLGGIGNQPQHF.

This chain links TRBV27 with TRBJ1-3; TRBD1 matches at 9 bases. Per the germline V gene, CDR1 is MNHEY and CDR2 is SMNVEV (reference sequence). V trimming: 6 bases; J trimming: 4 bases; junction bases outside the gene matches: 7. This CDR3 spans 15 amino acids. The CDR3: CASSAGQGRGNTIYF. As DNA, the CDR3 is TGTGCCAGCAGCGCCGGACAGGGGCGCGGAAACACCATATATTTT.

The rearrangement uses TRBV28 and TRBJ1-1; no definite D call. CDR1 MDHEN and CDR2 SYDVKM come from the germline V gene. Trimming pared 2 bases from V and 4 bases from J, leaving 11 bases between. The CDR3 is 14 residues long. The CDR3 region is CASSLEQLSTEAFF. As DNA, the CDR3 is TGTGCCAGCAGTTTAGAACAGCTCTCCACTGAAGCTTTCTTT.

The chain uses TRBV19 and TRBJ1-5, with D unclear. The CDR3 is 17 amino acids. Germline V CDR1 and CDR2: LNHDA, SQIVND (reference sequence). Between the trimmed V and J ends, which lost 5 bases and 0 bases, there was a span of 17 bases. The CDR3 reads CASSPAGGWASNQPQHF. The CDR3 DNA sequence: TGTGCCAGTAGTCCCGCGGGAGGGTGGGCTAGCAATCAGCCCCAGCATTTT. The complete variable domain, with remaining parts taken from reference TRBV19 and TRBJ1-5, reads DGGITQSPKYLFRKEGQNVTLSCEQNLNHDAMYWYRQDPGQGLRLIYYSQIVNDFQKGDIAEGYSVSREKKESFPLTVTSAQKNPTAFYLCASSPAGGWASNQPQHFGDGTRLSIL.

V is TRBV5-1 and J is TRBJ2-7; perhaps TRBD2 as D (5 bases). The CDR3 contains 13 residues. Between the trimmed V and J ends, which lost 4 bases and 4 bases, there was a span of 12 bases. Germline assignment: CDR1 SGHRS and CDR2 YFSETQ. CDR3: CASSNSGEYEQYF. CDR3 in DNA: TGCGCCAGCAGCAATTCCGGGGAATACGAGCAGTACTTC.

The chain is built from TRBV5-1 and TRBJ2-1; 15 bases are shared with TRBD2. V shed 4 bases and J 4 bases; nucleotides not matched to a gene: 6. This CDR3 is 17 amino acids long. The germline V gene has CDR1 SGHRS and CDR2 YFSETQ. CDR3 region: CASSPGLAGGPYNEQFF. CDR3 DNA sequence: TGCGCCAGCAGCCCGGGACTAGCGGGAGGCCCATACAATGAGCAGTTCTTC.

The CDR3 here is CASSLRSSGNTIYF. CDR3 nucleotide sequence: TGTGCCAGCAGCCTACGGAGCTCTGGAAACACCATATATTTT. The chain recombines TRBV14 with TRBJ1-3; D remains unclear. The V gene lost 4 bases and the J gene lost 0 bases, with 7 bases spanning the gap. CDR1 and CDR2 from the germline V gene are SGHDN and FVKESK. This CDR3 region has 14 residues.

Worth noting for this clone: Within the sample, other DNA sequences also encode this same CDR3. The chain couples TRBV9 to TRBJ2-3, with D possibly TRBD1 on 7 matching bases. The CDR3 loop spans 15 amino acids. Deletions cut 2 bases from V and 0 bases from J, with 10 bases between. The V gene's germline CDR1 is SGDLS and CDR2 YYNGEE. This chain's CDR3 is CASSVRGASTDTQYF. The CDR3 DNA sequence: TGTGCCAGCAGCGTCAGGGGGGCTAGCACAGATACGCAGTATTTT.

The V gene is TRBV20-1, the J gene TRBJ2-7; no reliable D call. There are 11 residues in the CDR3. Germline CDR1 DFQATT, CDR2 SNEGSKA (reference sequence). V gave up 6 bases and J gave up 7 bases, with 13 bases separating them. CDR3 nucleotide sequence: TGCAGTGCGCCTAACTACGGGGAGCAGTACTTC. As protein: CSAPNYGEQYF.

A single count supports this clone. J is TRBJ2-1 and V is TRBV9, with 10 nucleotides matching TRBD2. Germline V gives CDR1 SGDLS, CDR2 YYNGEE. The CDR3 spans 16 residues. Trimming took 0 bases from V and 7 from J; bases not matched to a gene: 7. CDR3 coding DNA: TGTGCCAGCAGCGTAGAGAGCGGGAGGGCCTGGAATGAGCAGTTCTTC. Translation gives CASSVESGRAWNEQFF.